This T cell receptor (beta chain) derives from a study of cytomegalovirus exposure and HLA in healthy donors. Study-level points and caveats: It was in a later analysis that TCR association rates were seen to vary by HLA locus, highest for DRB1 and lowest for HLA-C. The study put some 150 TCR beta chains on its list as cytomegalovirus-associated. Solely CMV serostatus was available to characterize immune exposure. Specificity for CMV antigens was confirmed in vitro for a few of the CMV-associated chains.

The germline CDR1 and CDR2 sequences are SGHVS and FQNEAQ. This CDR3 contains 14 residues. With 5 bases removed from V and 2 bases from J, the gap between germline ends came to 13 bases. 13 Jbeta primers and 60 Vbeta primers were used for the PCR. Profiled with immunoSEQ multiplex PCR; TCRdb holds only in-frame clones, not every one. The sample lists over 120,000 clones; about 80% were seen once. In the case of this clone: What it binds is not known.

The V call is TRBV7-8, the J call TRBJ2-7, with D tentatively TRBD1 (5 bases). This clonotype was sampled from a man aged 25-40 years in good health and CMV-seropositive. Sequencing used PBMCs. CDR3 nucleotide sequence: TGTGCCAGCAGCCGCAGGGTTGGGGCCTACGAGCAGTACTTC. The encoded protein is CASSRRVGAYEQYF.